The 23 T cell receptor beta chains in this list originate from one sample, sequenced in a study of T-cell memory formation after mild COVID-19. One entry per CDR3 protein results from TCRdb running MiXCR on the 5' RACE reads. This table has nearly 110,000 distinct CDR3 sequences, 17% appearing once. Sequenced: PBMCs or a T cell subset sorted from them (not recorded which). These receptor sequences come from an adult woman who had mild COVID-19 (a few samples of this study predate the infection). Cell type and time point are not known.

This clonotype was detected only a few times. The gene calls are TRBV21-1 and TRBJ2-1; TRBD2 was called by the table and not checked on the DNA. TRBV21-1 is a pseudogene locus. There are 17 residues in the CDR3. CDR3 protein: CASSKPLAGNSYNEQFF. CDR3 DNA sequence: TGTGCCAGCAGCAAGCCACTAGCGGGGAACTCCTACAATGAGCAGTTCTTC.

The rearrangement joins TRBV6-5 to TRBJ2-3; TRBD2 aligns across 7 bases. Germline assignment: CDR1 MNHEY and CDR2 SVGAGI. V lost 2 bases to trimming and J lost 9 bases; unmatched junction nucleotides: 5. This CDR3 has 13 residues. Here the CDR3 reads CASSYIGLGTQYF. CDR3 sequence (DNA): TGTGCCAGCAGTTACATCGGACTAGGGACGCAGTATTTT.

V and J are TRBV7-6 and TRBJ2-1; 15 nucleotides align to TRBD2. V was clipped by 0 bases and J by 8 bases; unmatched bases: 11. This CDR3 is built from 19 residues. The germline gives CDR1 SGHVS, CDR2 FNYEAQ. The CDR3: CASSLAFGLAGGPRHEQFF. As DNA, the CDR3 is TGTGCCAGCAGCTTAGCTTTTGGACTAGCGGGAGGGCCTAGGCATGAGCAGTTCTTC.

This rearrangement joins TRBV12-3 or TRBV12-4 to TRBJ2-2; D possibly uses TRBD1 or TRBD2 (6 bases each). The CDR3 is 16 amino acids. V gave up 2 bases and J gave up 1 base, with 11 bases separating them. The CDR3 bases are TGTGCCAGCAGTTTATCCGGGGGCAGGAACACCGGGGAGCTGTTTTTT. Its protein product is CASSLSGGRNTGELFF.

V usage is TRBV12-3 or TRBV12-4 and J usage is TRBJ2-7, with TRBD2 identical over 9 bases. This CDR3 spans 16 amino acids. Losses at the gene ends were 5 bases for V and 3 bases for J; bases not matched to a gene: 11. The CDR3 DNA follows: TGTGCCAGCAGTCCAGCGGGGGGCGAACTTCTCTACGAGCAGTACTTC. It specifies CASSPAGGELLYEQYF.

This clonotype was found many times. The chain employs TRBV4-3 and TRBJ2-7; 12 positions agree with TRBD2. Trimming took 0 bases from V and 2 from J; bases not matched to a gene: 2. The CDR3 has 16 amino acids. In germline, CDR1 is LGHNA, CDR2 YSLEER. DNA for the CDR3: TGCGCCAGCAGCCAAGACAGGACTAGCGGGACCTACGAGCAGTACTTC. Its translation: CASSQDRTSGTYEQYF.

This clonotype was counted at least ten times. The chain employs TRBV9 and TRBJ1-5; 9 positions match TRBD1. J was trimmed by 4 bases and V by 2 bases; bases with no gene match: 1. The length of the CDR3 is 14 residues. Germline V gene data show CDR1 as SGDLS and CDR2 as YYNGEE. CDR3 sequence: CASSVGTGNQPQHF. The CDR3 nucleotides read TGTGCCAGCAGCGTTGGGACAGGGAATCAGCCCCAGCATTTT.

This clonotype was picked up a small number of times. V gene TRBV5-1 combines with J gene TRBJ2-7, with D perhaps matching TRBD2 (5 bases). V lost 1 base and J 7 bases, leaving 15 bases between the germline ends. Germline-derived CDR1 and CDR2 are SGHRS and YFSETQ. The CDR3 loop spans 14 amino acids. The CDR3 region is CASSLIAPGEEQYF. For the CDR3, the DNA is TGCGCCAGCAGCTTGATCGCACCTGGGGAGGAGCAGTACTTC.

This clonotype has more than one count but fewer than ten. The rearrangement uses TRBV5-6 and TRBJ1-1; no firm D call. Trimming removed 4 bases from V and 1 base from J, with 8 bases in between. Germline V gene data show CDR1 as SGHDT and CDR2 as YYEEEE. This CDR3 has 13 residues. DNA for the CDR3: TGTGCCAGCAGCAGAACGAAGAACACTGAAGCTTTCTTT. Its translation: CASSRTKNTEAFF.

The chain couples TRBV9 to TRBJ1-4; perhaps TRBD1 as D (6 bases). V was clipped by 4 bases and J by 8 bases, with 21 bases between them. CDR1 and CDR2 from the germline V gene are SGDLS and YYNGEE. CDR3 length: 16 residues. Here the CDR3 reads CASSSRLGGEDEKLFF. For the CDR3, the DNA is TGTGCCAGCAGCTCTCGCCTAGGGGGTGAGGACGAAAAACTGTTTTTT.

V usage is TRBV14 and J usage is TRBJ1-1; D not certain. The length of the CDR3 is 16 residues. CDR1 and CDR2 from the germline V gene are SGHDN and FVKESK. The V end was cut by 1 base, the J end by 0 bases, with 12 bases between. CDR3 residues: CASSQVSGIMNTEAFF. The CDR3 coding sequence is TGTGCCAGCAGCCAAGTCTCTGGGATAATGAACACTGAAGCTTTCTTT.

This clonotype came up a few times. This chain links TRBV3-1 with TRBJ2-3; D could derive from TRBD1 or TRBD2 (5 bases each). The CDR3 length is 18 residues. Germline CDR1 LGHDT, CDR2 YNNKEL (reference sequence). V was cut by 4 bases and J by 2 bases, with 22 bases left in between. The CDR3 region has the DNA TGTGCCAGCAGCCCCACAAGGGACGCCAACCAATACACAGATACGCAGTATTTT. As protein: CASSPTRDANQYTDTQYF.

The rearrangement uses TRBV12-3 or TRBV12-4 and TRBJ2-2; 8 bases line up with TRBD1. V gave up 3 bases and J gave up 1 base; unmatched junction bases: 10. The CDR3 has 18 residues. In DNA, the CDR3 is TGTGCCAGCAGTTTGGGGACAGGCACCTTATTGAACACCGGGGAGCTGTTTTTT. Residues: CASSLGTGTLLNTGELFF.

The gene calls are TRBV30 and TRBJ2-5; D unresolved. The CDR3 runs to 11 residues. CDR1 is GTSNPN, CDR2 SVGIG, per germline (reference sequence). V gave up 5 bases and J gave up 6 bases, with 10 bases separating them. The CDR3 protein is CAWGILQTQYF. For the CDR3, the DNA is TGTGCCTGGGGGATCCTACAGACCCAGTACTTC. Drawing the rest from reference TRBV30 and TRBJ2-5, the complete variable domain is SQTIHQWPATLVQPVGSPLSLECTVEGTSNPNLYWYRQAAGRGLQLLFYSVGIGQISSEVPQNLSASRPQDRQFILSSKKLLLSDSGFYLCAWGILQTQYFGPGTRLLVL.

This clonotype was seen a handful of times. This chain uses TRBV14 with TRBJ2-7; TRBD1 is a possible D gene (6 bases). Germline values: CDR1 SGHDN, CDR2 FVKESK. The CDR3 spans 13 residues. Trimming removed 9 bases from V and 0 bases from J, with 12 bases in between. CDR3: CASSGTYSYEQYF. Here the CDR3 DNA reads TGTGCCAGTTCCGGGACATACTCCTACGAGCAGTACTTC.

This clonotype was picked up many times. The gene calls are TRBV20-1 and TRBJ2-7; the D call may be TRBD1 or TRBD2 (5 bases each). Trimming stripped 6 bases from V and 0 bases from J, with 15 bases between. CDR1 is DFQATT, CDR2 SNEGSKA, per germline (reference sequence). The CDR3 is 14 residues long. The CDR3 DNA reads as TGCAGTGCCCCGACCCCGGGACCCTCCTACGAGCAGTACTTC. It translates to CSAPTPGPSYEQYF.

This clonotype was counted many times. This chain links TRBV27 with TRBJ2-7, with D possibly TRBD1 on 5 matching bases. Trimming shortened V by 8 bases and J by 2 bases, and 16 bases separated the two germline ends. CDR3 length: 14 residues. Germline CDR1 is MNHEY and CDR2 is SMNVEV (reference sequence). The CDR3 reads CASQGPTSPYEQYF. Written as DNA, the CDR3 is TGTGCCAGCCAGGGCCCGACAAGCCCCTACGAGCAGTACTTC.

In this sample, this clonotype turned up a few times. The rearrangement uses TRBV11-2 and TRBJ2-1, with TRBD1 matching 9 bases. The V gene end was trimmed by 4 bases and the J gene end by 7 bases; junction bases not matched to a gene: 11. Germline CDR1 SGHAT, CDR2 FQNNGV. This CDR3 comprises 16 residues. The CDR3 sequence is CASSWGTGGVFNEQFF. In nucleotides, the CDR3 is TGTGCCAGCAGCTGGGGAACAGGGGGCGTCTTTAATGAGCAGTTCTTC.

This clonotype was picked up a small number of times. The chain links TRBV10-2 to TRBJ2-1; D perhaps matches TRBD1 (6 bases). The CDR3 sequence is 13 residues long. Germline loops: CDR1 WSHSY, CDR2 SAAADI. Between the trimmed V and J ends, which lost 7 bases and 6 bases, there was a span of 13 bases. CDR3 sequence: CASTDTGRNEQFF. For the CDR3, the DNA is TGCGCCAGCACGGATACAGGGCGCAATGAGCAGTTCTTC.

J is TRBJ1-2 and V is TRBV12-5; possibly TRBD1 for D (5 bases). V lost 6 bases to trimming and J lost 5 bases, with 13 bases between them. The CDR3 is made up of 13 amino acids. Germline CDR1 and CDR2: LGHNT and FRNRAP. The DNA for the CDR3 is TGTGCTAGTGGCCCGGGGGAGGAATATGGCTACACCTTC. Residues: CASGPGEEYGYTF.

This clonotype came up many times. The chain joins TRBV5-6 to TRBJ2-1, with 7 bases lining up with TRBD2. The trim removed 4 bases at V and 7 bases at J, leaving 2 bases unmatched. The CDR3 totals 12 residues. CDR1 is SGHDT, CDR2 YYEEEE, per germline. The CDR3 DNA is TGTGCCAGCAGCCCGGGGGGAAATGAGCAGTTCTTC. Amino acids: CASSPGGNEQFF.

This clonotype was detected a few times. The chain links TRBV2 to TRBJ1-4; 7 nucleotides line up with TRBD1. The J segment lost 0 bases and the V segment lost 6 bases, leaving 4 bases of the junction unmatched. Germline assignment: CDR1 SNHLY and CDR2 FYNNEI. The CDR3 runs 15 residues. The CDR3 loop is CASRAGQATNEKLFF. The CDR3 nucleotides read TGTGCCAGCAGAGCCGGACAGGCAACTAATGAAAAACTGTTTTTT.

At least ten counts were recorded for this clonotype. The rearrangement joins TRBV4-3 to TRBJ2-1; 9 nucleotides match TRBD2. The CDR3 is made up of 18 amino acids. The V segment lost 5 bases and the J segment 7 bases; nucleotides outside the gene matches: 18. Germline V gives CDR1 LGHNA, CDR2 YSLEER. This CDR3 is CASSDEGSGSGRRNEQFF. The CDR3 DNA follows: TGCGCCAGCAGCGACGAGGGTAGTGGGAGCGGGAGGCGGAATGAGCAGTTCTTC.